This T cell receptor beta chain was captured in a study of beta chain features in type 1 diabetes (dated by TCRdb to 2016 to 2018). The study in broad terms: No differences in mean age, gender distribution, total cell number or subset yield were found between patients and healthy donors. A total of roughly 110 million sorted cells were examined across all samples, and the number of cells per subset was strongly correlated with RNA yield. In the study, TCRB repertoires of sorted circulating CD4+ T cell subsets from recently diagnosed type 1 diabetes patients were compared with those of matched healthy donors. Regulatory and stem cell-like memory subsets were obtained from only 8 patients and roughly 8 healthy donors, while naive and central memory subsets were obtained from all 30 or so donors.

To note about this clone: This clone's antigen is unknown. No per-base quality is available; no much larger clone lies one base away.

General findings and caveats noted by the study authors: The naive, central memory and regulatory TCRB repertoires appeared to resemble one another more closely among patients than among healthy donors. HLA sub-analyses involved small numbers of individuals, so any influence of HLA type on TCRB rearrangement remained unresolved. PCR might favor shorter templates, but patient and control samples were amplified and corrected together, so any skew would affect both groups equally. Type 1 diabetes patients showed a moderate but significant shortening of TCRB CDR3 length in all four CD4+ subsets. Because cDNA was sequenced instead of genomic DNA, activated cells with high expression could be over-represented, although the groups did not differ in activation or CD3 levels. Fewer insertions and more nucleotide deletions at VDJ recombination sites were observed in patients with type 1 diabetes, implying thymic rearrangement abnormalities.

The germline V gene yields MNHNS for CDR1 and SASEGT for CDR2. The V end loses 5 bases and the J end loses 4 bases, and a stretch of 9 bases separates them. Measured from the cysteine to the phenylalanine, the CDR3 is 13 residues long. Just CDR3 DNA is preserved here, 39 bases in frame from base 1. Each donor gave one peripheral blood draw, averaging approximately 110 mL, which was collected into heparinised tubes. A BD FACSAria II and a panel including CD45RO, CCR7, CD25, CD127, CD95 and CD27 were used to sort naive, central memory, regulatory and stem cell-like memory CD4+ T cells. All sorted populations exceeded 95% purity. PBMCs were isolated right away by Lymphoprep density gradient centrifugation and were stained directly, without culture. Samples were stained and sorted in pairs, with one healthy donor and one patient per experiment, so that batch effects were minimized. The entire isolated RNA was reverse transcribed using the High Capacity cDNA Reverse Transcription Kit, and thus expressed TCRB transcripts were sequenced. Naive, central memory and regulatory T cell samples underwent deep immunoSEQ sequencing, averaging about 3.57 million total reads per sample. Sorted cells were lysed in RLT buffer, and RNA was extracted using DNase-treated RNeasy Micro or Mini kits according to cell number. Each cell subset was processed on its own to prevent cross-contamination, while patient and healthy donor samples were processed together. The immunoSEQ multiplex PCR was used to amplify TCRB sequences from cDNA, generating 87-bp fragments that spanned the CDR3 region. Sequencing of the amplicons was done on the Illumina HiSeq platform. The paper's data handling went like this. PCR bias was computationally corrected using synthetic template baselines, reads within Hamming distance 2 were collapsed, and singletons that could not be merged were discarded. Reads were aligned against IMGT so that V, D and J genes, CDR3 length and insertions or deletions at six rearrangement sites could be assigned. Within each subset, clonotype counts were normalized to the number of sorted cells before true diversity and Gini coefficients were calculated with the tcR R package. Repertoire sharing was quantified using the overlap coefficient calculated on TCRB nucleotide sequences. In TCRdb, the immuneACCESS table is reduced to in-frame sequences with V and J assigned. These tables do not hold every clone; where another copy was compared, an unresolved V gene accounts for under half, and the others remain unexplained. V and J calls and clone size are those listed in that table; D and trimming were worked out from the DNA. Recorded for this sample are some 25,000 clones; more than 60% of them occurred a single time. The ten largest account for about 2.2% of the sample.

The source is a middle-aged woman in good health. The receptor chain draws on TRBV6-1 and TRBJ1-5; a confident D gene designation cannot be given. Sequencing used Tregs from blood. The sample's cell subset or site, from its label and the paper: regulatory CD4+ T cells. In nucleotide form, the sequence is TGTGCCAGCAGTCCAGAAGAAAATCAGCCCCAGCATTTT. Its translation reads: CASSPEENQPQHF.